The 10 T cell receptor beta chains in this list originate from one sample, sequenced in a study of type 1 regulatory T cells. The antigens of these receptors remain unknown. TCRdb re-analysed the reads in MiXCR, keeping a single row per CDR3 protein. The repertoire holds 40,000 to 50,000 distinct CDR3 sequences, with roughly an eighth as singletons. Sequencing was carried out using cultured non-Tr1 T cells, either the whole culture or a sorted T cell fraction (not recorded which). The receptors stem from a human donor in good health.

This clonotype was observed at least ten times. This chain joins TRBV19 and TRBJ2-1, with TRBD2 matching over 7 bases. V dropped 7 bases and J dropped 1; count of bases not matched to a gene: 4. The CDR3 spans 14 residues. Germline V gene lookup returns CDR1 LNHDA and CDR2 SQIVND (reference sequence). The CDR3 region has the DNA TGTGCCAGTAACCCAGCGGGATCCTACAATGAGCAGTTCTTC. Its translation: CASNPAGSYNEQFF.

The J gene is TRBJ2-7, the V gene TRBV27, with no clear D. Trimming pared 8 bases from V and 2 bases from J, leaving 13 bases between. Germline CDR1 MNHEY, CDR2 SMNVEV (reference sequence). The CDR3 has 13 amino acids. The CDR3 sequence is CASGVTLTYEQYF. DNA for the CDR3: TGTGCCAGCGGAGTTACGCTTACCTACGAGCAGTACTTC.

This clonotype occurred many times. The chain carries TRBV7-8 and TRBJ2-4; D remains unclear. This CDR3 region has 12 residues. The V gene lost 6 bases and the J gene lost 6 bases, with 9 bases spanning the gap. CDR1 and CDR2 (germline): SGHVS, FQNEAQ. CDR3 amino acids: CASSQVGNIQYF. As DNA, the CDR3 is TGTGCCAGCAGTCAAGTTGGAAACATTCAGTACTTC.

Remarks on this clonotype: A read error is possible here, since a much larger clone lies one base away. The V and J genes are TRBV5-1 and TRBJ2-7, with D unresolved. The CDR3 covers 14 residues. The germline V and J ends were trimmed by 1 base and 2 bases, with 10 bases remaining between them. CDR1 SGHRS and CDR2 YFSETQ come from the germline V gene. The chain's CDR3 is CASSLSAYTYEQYF. The CDR3 DNA reads TGCGCCAGCAGCTTGTCGGCCTACACCTACGAGCAGTACTTC.

A remark on this clonotype: A much larger clone differs from this one at a single base, so this may be a read error. V gene TRBV5-1 combines with J gene TRBJ2-1, with D tentatively TRBD2 (6 bases). Germline-derived CDR1 and CDR2 are SGHRS and YFSETQ. This CDR3 has 16 residues. The CDR3 nucleotides are TGCGCCGGCAGTGCTATACCGGGACTGACAAACAATGAGCAGTTCTTC. Amino acids: CAGSAIPGLTNNEQFF.

In its sample, this clonotype was seen many times. The chain carries TRBV7-2 and TRBJ1-1; D uncertain. The CDR3 runs to 13 residues. Germline V gene lookup returns CDR1 SGHTA and CDR2 FQGNSA. V shed 4 bases and J shed 2 bases, with 8 bases lying between them. The CDR3 nucleotides are TGTGCCAGCAGCTCAGGCCCAAACACTGAAGCTTTCTTT. It codes for CASSSGPNTEAFF.

On this clonotype itself: A much larger clone lies one base from this, so it may be a read error. The CDR3: CSTRGQGVYEQYF. CDR3 DNA sequence: TGCAGTACTAGAGGGCAGGGGGTCTACGAGCAGTACTTC. V and J are TRBV20-1 and TRBJ2-7; TRBD1 matches at 7 bases. From germline, CDR1 is DFQATT and CDR2 SNEGSKA (reference sequence). This CDR3 is built from 13 residues.

This clonotype was found many times. The chain couples TRBV29-1 to TRBJ1-1, with a possible D match to TRBD1 (6 bases). V lost 6 bases and J 7 bases, leaving 15 bases between the germline ends. Germline CDR1 and CDR2: SQVTM and ANQGSEA. The CDR3 contains 12 residues. CDR3 residues: CSVYADSLEAFF. The DNA for the CDR3 is TGCAGCGTATACGCGGACAGCCTTGAAGCTTTCTTT.

The chain combines TRBV29-1 with TRBJ1-1, with D unresolved. Trimming stripped 0 bases from V and 11 bases from J, with 4 bases between. The germline CDR1 and CDR2 sequences are SQVTM and ANQGSEA. The length of the CDR3 is 9 residues. The CDR3, as DNA: TGCAGCGTTGAAGAGGGGGCTTTCTTT. Encoded protein: CSVEEGAFF.

The CDR3 protein is CASSGWGVTEAFF. In DNA form, the CDR3 reads TGCGCCAGCAGCGGGTGGGGGGTCACTGAAGCTTTCTTT. The chain employs TRBV5-1 and TRBJ1-1, with D maybe TRBD1 (5 bases). Germline loops: CDR1 SGHRS, CDR2 YFSETQ. The CDR3 length is 13 residues. Deletions cut 4 bases from V and 4 bases from J, with 11 bases between.